The clone carrying this T cell receptor (beta chain) showed up many times. This entry belongs to a study of T cell repertoires in cytomegalovirus infection. On the study more broadly: Indicated by public TCR beta signatures were CMV infection and matching HLA type.

CDR3 length: 15 residues. The V gene lost 7 bases and the J gene lost 3 bases, with 17 bases spanning the gap. The germline gives CDR1 MDHEN, CDR2 SYDVKM. Each CDR3 protein gets one entry after TCRdb re-called the reads with MiXCR. The sample yields 210,000 or so distinct CDR3 sequences, roughly 6.5% seen once. Sequencing was done on a sample of PBMCs. The source is a human donor in good health (CMV status not recorded). Some clones in this sample may be carry-over from other donors' samples. The V gene is TRBV28, the J gene TRBJ2-3; no definite D call. CDR3 sequence (DNA): TGTGCCAGCACTATTAGGGTCACGATGACAGATACGCAGTATTTT. This gives the protein CASTIRVTMTDTQYF.